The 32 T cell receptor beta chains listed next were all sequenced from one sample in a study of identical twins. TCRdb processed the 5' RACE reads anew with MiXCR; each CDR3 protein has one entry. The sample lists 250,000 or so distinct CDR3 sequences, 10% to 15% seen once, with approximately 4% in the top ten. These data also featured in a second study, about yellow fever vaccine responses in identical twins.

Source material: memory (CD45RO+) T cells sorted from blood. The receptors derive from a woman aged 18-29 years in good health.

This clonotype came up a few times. The CDR3 loop reads CASSLGTGVAGETQYF. Here the CDR3 DNA reads TGCGCCAGCAGCCTGGGGACAGGGGTTGCGGGGGAGACCCAGTACTTC. The chain links TRBV5-1 to TRBJ2-5, with 10 bases lining up with TRBD1. CDR1 and CDR2 from the germline V gene are SGHRS and YFSETQ. J was trimmed by 5 bases and V by 4 bases; bases with no gene match: 11. The CDR3 has 16 amino acids.

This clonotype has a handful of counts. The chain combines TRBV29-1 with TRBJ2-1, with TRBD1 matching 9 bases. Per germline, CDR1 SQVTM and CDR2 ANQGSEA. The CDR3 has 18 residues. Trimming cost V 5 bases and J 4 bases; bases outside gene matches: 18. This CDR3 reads CSVPSGQGSGPWYNEQFF. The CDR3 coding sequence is TGCAGCGTTCCCTCCGGACAGGGGAGCGGTCCTTGGTACAATGAGCAGTTCTTC.

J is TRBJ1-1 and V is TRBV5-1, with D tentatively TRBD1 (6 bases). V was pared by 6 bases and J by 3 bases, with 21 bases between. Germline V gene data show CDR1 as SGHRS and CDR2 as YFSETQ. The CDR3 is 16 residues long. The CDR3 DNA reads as TGCGCCAGCAAAGGAGGGGACACGGTACGCGACACTGAAGCTTTCTTT. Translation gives CASKGGDTVRDTEAFF. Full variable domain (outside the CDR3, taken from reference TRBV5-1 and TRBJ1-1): KAGVTQTPRYLIKTRGQQVTLSCSPISGHRSVSWYQQTPGQGLQFLFEYFSETQRNKGNFPGRFSGRQFSNSRSEMNVSTLELGDSALYLCASKGGDTVRDTEAFFGQGTRLTVV.

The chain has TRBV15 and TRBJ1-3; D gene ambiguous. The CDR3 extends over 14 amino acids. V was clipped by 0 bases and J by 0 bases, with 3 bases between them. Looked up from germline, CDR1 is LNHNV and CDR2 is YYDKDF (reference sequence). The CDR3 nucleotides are TGTGCCACCAGCAGAGAGATCTCTGGAAACACCATATATTTT. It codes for CATSREISGNTIYF.

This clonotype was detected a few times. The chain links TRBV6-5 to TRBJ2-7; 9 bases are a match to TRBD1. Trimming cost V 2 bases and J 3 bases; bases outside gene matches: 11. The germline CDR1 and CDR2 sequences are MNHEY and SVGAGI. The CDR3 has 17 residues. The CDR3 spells CASSYQSGLGQGYEQYF. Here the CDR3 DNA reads TGTGCCAGCAGTTACCAGTCTGGGCTGGGACAGGGCTACGAGCAGTACTTC.

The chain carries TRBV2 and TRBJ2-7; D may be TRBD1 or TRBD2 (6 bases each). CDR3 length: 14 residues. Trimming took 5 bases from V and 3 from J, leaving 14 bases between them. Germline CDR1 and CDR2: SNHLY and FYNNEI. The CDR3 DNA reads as TGTGCCAGCAGTATATACAGGGAGGTCTACGAGCAGTACTTC. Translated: CASSIYREVYEQYF.

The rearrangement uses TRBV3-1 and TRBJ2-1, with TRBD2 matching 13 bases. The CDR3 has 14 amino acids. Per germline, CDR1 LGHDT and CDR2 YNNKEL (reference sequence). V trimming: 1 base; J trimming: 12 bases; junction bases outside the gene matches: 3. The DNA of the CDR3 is TGTGCCAGCAGCCAAGGGACTAGCGGGAGAGGGCAGTTCTTC. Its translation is CASSQGTSGRGQFF.

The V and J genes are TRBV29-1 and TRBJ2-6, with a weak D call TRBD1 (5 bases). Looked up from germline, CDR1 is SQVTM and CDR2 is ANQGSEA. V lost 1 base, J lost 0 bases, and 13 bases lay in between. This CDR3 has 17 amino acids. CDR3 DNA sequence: TGCAGCGTTGAAGCGGGCAGGGTGAGCTCTGGGGCCAACGTCCTGACTTTC. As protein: CSVEAGRVSSGANVLTF.

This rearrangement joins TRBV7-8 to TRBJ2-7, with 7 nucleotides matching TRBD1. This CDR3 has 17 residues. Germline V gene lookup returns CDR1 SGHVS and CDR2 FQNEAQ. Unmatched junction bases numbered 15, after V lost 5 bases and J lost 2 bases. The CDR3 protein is CASSHVTGTANAYEQYF. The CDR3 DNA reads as TGTGCCAGCAGCCACGTCACCGGGACAGCAAATGCCTACGAGCAGTACTTC. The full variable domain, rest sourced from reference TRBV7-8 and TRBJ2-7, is GAGVSQSPRYKVAKRGQDVALRCDPISGHVSLFWYQQALGQGPEFLTYFQNEAQLDKSGLPSDRFFAERPEGSVSTLKIQRTQQEDSAVYLCASSHVTGTANAYEQYFGPGTRLTVT.

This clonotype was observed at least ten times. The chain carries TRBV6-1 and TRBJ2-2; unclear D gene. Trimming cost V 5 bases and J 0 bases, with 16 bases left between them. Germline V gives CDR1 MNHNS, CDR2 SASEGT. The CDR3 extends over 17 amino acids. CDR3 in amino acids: CASSPRPDSPNTGELFF. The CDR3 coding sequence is TGTGCCAGCAGTCCCCGGCCCGATTCACCGAACACCGGGGAGCTGTTTTTT.

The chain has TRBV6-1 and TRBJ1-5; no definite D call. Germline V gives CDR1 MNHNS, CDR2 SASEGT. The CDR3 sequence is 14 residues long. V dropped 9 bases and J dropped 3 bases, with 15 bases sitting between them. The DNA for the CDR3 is TGTGCCAGTCATGCGTGGGGTAACAATCAGCCCCAGCATTTT. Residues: CASHAWGNNQPQHF.

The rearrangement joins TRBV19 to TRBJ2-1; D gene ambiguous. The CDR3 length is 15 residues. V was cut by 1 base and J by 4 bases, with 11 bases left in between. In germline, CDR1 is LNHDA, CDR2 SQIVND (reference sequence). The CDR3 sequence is CASSIVGSLYNEQFF. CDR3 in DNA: TGTGCCAGTAGTATAGTAGGTTCTCTTTACAATGAGCAGTTCTTC. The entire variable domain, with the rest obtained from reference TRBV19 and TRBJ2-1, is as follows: DGGITQSPKYLFRKEGQNVTLSCEQNLNHDAMYWYRQDPGQGLRLIYYSQIVNDFQKGDIAEGYSVSREKKESFPLTVTSAQKNPTAFYLCASSIVGSLYNEQFFGPGTRLTVL.

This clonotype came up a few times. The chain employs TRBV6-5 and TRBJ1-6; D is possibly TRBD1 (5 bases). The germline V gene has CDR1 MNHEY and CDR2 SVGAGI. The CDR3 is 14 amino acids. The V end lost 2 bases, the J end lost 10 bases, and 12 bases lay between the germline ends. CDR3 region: CASSYRGLGSPLHF. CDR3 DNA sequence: TGTGCCAGCAGTTACAGGGGTTTGGGATCACCCCTCCACTTT.

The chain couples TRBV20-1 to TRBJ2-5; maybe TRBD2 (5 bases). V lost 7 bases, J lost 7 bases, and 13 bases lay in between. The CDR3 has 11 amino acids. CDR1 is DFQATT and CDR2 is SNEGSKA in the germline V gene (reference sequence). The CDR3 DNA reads TGCAGTGTCCCCGCTGGAGGGACCCAGTACTTC. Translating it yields CSVPAGGTQYF.

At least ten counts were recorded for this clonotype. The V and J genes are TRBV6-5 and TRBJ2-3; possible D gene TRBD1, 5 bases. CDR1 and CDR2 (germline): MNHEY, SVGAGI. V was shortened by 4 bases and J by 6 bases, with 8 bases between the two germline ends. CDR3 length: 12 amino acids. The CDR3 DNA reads TGTGCCAGCAGTTGGAAGGGGGATACGCAGTATTTT. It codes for CASSWKGDTQYF.

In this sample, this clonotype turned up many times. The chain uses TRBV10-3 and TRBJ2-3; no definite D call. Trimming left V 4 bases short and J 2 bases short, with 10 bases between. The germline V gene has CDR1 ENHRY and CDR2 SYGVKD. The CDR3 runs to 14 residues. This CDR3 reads CAISGGAATDTQYF. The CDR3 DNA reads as TGTGCCATCAGTGGCGGTGCGGCCACAGATACGCAGTATTTT.

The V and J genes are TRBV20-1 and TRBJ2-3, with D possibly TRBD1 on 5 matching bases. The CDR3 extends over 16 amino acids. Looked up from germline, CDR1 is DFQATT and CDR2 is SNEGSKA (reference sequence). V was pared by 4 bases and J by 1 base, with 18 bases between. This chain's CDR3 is CSAKRGLNSGTDTQYF. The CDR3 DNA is TGCAGTGCTAAAAGGGGCTTAAACTCGGGCACAGATACGCAGTATTTT.

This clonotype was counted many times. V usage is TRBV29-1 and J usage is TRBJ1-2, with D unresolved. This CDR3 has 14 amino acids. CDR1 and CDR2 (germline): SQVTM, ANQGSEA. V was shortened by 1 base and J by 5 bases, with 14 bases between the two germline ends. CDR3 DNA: TGCAGCGTTGAAGTTGCGCCACCTCTATATGGCTACACCTTC. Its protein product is CSVEVAPPLYGYTF. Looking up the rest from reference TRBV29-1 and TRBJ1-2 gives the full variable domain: SAVISQKPSRDICQRGTSLTIQCQVDSQVTMMFWYRQQPGQSLTLIATANQGSEATYESGFVIDKFPISRPNLTFSTLTVSNMSPEDSSIYLCSVEVAPPLYGYTFGSGTRLTVV.

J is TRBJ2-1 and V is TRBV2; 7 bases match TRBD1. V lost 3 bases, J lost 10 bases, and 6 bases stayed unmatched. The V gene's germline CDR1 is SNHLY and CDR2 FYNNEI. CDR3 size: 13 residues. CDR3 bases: TGTGCCAGCAGTGATTCGGACAGGCCGGAGCAGTTCTTC. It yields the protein CASSDSDRPEQFF.

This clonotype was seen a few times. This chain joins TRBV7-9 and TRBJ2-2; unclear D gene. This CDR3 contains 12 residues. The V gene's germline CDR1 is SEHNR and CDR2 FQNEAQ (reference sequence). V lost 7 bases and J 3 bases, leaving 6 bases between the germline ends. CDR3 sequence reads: CASTADTGELFF. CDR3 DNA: TGTGCCAGCACAGCTGACACCGGGGAGCTGTTTTTT.

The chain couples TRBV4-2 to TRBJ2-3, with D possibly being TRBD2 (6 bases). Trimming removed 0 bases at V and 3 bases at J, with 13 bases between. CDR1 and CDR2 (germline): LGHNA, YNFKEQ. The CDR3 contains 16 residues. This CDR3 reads CASSQELALLTDTQYF. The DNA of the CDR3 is TGTGCCAGCAGCCAAGAACTAGCTCTCCTGACAGATACGCAGTATTTT.

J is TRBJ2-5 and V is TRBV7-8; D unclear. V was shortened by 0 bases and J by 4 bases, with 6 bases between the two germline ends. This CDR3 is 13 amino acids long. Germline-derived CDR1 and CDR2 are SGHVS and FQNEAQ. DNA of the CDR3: TGTGCCAGCAGCTTAGCACCCCGAGAGACCCAGTACTTC. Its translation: CASSLAPRETQYF.

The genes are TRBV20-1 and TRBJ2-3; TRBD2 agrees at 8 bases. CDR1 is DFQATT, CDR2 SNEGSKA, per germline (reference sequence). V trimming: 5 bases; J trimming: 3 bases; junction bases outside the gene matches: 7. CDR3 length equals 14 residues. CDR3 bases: TGCAGTGCTGACAGCGGGAGCGGGACAGATACGCAGTATTTT. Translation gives CSADSGSGTDTQYF.

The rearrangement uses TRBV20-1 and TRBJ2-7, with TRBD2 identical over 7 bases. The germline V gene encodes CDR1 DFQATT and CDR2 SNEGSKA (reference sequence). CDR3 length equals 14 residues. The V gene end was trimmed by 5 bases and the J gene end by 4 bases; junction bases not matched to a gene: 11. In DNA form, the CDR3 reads TGCAGTGCTGACATAGCGGGTACTGGATACGAGCAGTACTTC. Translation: CSADIAGTGYEQYF.

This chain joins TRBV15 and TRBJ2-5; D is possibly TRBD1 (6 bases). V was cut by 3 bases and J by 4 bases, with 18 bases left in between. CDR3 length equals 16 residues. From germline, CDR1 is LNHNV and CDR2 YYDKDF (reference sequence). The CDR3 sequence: CATSREKGVRGETQYF. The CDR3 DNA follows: TGTGCCACCAGCAGGGAAAAGGGGGTACGGGGAGAGACCCAGTACTTC.

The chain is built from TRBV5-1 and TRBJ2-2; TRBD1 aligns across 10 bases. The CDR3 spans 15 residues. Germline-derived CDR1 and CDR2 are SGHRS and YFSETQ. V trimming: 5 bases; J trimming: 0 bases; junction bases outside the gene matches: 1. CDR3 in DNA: TGCGCCAGCAGGGGACAGGGGACGAACACCGGGGAGCTGTTTTTT. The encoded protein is CASRGQGTNTGELFF.

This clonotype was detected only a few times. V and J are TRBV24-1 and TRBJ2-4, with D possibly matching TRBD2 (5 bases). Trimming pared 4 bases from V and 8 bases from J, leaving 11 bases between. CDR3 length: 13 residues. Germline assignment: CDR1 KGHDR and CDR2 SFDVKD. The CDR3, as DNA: TGTGCCACCAGTGAACCAGGACTCGACATTCAGTACTTC. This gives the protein CATSEPGLDIQYF.

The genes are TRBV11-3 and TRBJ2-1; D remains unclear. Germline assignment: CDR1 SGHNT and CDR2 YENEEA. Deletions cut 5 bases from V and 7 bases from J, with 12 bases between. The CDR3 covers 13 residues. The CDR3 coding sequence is TGTGCCAGCAGCAGCACGTTAGGGAATGAGCAGTTCTTC. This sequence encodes CASSSTLGNEQFF. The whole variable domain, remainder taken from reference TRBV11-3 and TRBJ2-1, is EAGVVQSPRYKIIEKKQPVAFWCNPISGHNTLYWYLQNLGQGPELLIRYENEEAVDDSQLPKDRFSAERLKGVDSTLKIQPAELGDSAVYLCASSSTLGNEQFFGPGTRLTVL.

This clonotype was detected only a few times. The CDR3: CASSPQGRDTDTQYF. As DNA, the CDR3 is TGCGCCAGCAGCCCCCAGGGGCGAGACACAGATACGCAGTATTTT. The chain joins TRBV5-1 to TRBJ2-3; the D gene is possibly TRBD1 (6 bases). The CDR3 totals 15 residues. Per the germline V gene, CDR1 is SGHRS and CDR2 is YFSETQ. Trimming shortened V by 4 bases and J by 2 bases, and 14 bases separated the two germline ends. Using reference TRBV5-1 and TRBJ2-3 for the parts outside the CDR3, the full variable domain is KAGVTQTPRYLIKTRGQQVTLSCSPISGHRSVSWYQQTPGQGLQFLFEYFSETQRNKGNFPGRFSGRQFSNSRSEMNVSTLELGDSALYLCASSPQGRDTDTQYFGPGTRLTVL.

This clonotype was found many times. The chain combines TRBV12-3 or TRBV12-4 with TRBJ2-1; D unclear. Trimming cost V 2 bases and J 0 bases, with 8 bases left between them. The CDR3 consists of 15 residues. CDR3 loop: CASSLTDFSYNEQFF. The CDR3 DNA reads TGTGCCAGCAGTTTAACAGATTTCTCCTACAATGAGCAGTTCTTC.

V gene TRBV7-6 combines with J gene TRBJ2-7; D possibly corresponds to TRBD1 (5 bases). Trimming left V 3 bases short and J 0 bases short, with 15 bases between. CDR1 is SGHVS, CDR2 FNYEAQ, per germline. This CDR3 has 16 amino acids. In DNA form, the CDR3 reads TGTGCCAGCAGCTTTACCGACAGCACCCCCTCCTACGAGCAGTACTTC. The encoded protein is CASSFTDSTPSYEQYF.

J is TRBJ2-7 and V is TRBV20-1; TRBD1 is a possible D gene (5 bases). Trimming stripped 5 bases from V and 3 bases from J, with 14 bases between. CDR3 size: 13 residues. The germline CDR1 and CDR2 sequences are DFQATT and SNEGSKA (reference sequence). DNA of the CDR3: TGCAGTGCTCCCCGTTTAGGGGTCTACGAGCAGTACTTC. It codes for CSAPRLGVYEQYF.